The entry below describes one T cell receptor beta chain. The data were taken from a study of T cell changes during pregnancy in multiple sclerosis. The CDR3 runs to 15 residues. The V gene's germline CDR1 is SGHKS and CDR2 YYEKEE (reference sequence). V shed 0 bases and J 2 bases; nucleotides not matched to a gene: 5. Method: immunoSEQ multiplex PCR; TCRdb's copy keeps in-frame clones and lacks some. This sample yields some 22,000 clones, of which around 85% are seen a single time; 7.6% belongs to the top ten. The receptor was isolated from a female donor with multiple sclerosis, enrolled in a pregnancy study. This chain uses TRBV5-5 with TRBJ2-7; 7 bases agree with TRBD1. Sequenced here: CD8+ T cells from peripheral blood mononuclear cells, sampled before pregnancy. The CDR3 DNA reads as TGTGCCAGCAGCTTGGGGGGTGACAGGGCCTACGAGCAGTACTTC. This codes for CASSLGGDRAYEQYF.